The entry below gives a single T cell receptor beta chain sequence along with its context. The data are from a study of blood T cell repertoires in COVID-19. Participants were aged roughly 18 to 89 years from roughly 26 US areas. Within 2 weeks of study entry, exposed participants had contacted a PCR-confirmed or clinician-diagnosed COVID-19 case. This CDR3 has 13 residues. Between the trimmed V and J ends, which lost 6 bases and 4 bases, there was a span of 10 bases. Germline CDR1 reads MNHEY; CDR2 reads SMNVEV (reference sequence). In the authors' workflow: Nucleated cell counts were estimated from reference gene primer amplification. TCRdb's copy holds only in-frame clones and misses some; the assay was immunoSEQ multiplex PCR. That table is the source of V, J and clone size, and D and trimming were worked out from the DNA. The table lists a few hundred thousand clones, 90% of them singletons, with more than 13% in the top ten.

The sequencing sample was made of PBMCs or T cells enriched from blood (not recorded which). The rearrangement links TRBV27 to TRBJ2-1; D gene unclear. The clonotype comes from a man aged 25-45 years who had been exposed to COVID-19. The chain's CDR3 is CASRSQPYNEQFF. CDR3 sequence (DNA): TGTGCCAGCAGATCACAACCTTACAATGAGCAGTTCTTC.